This T cell receptor beta chain is from a study of beta chain features in type 1 diabetes. General study findings and limits: TCRB CDR3 length was moderately but significantly reduced in all four CD4+ subsets of Type 1 diabetes patients. The similarity of naive, central memory and Treg TCRB repertoires appeared greater among patients than among healthy donors.

To note about this clone: The antigen remains undetermined.

The germline V and J ends were trimmed by 3 bases and 4 bases, with 10 bases remaining between them. This CDR3 contains 13 residues. CDR1 and CDR2 (germline): LNHDA, SQIVND (reference sequence). It was via CD45RO/CCR7/CD25/CD127/CD95/CD27 that CD4+ naive, central memory, regulatory and stem cell-like memory cells were sorted. All of the isolated RNA was reverse transcribed, so expressed TCRB transcripts were sequenced. Measured with immunoSEQ multiplex PCR; TCRdb has only the in-frame clones, and not every one. This sample carries about 360,000 clones, 10% to 15% of them seen once, and the ten largest clones take more than 0.015%.

Material for sequencing was naive CD4+ T cells from blood. J is TRBJ2-7 and V is TRBV19; D not certain. This clonotype originated in a man younger than 35 in good health. CDR3 in amino acids: CASSIGRLYEQYF. In DNA, the CDR3 is TGTGCCAGTAGTATCGGCAGACTTTACGAGCAGTACTTC.